These 7 T cell receptor beta chains came from one sample sequenced in a study of CD8+ T cells in alopecia areata. TCR sequencing used cDNA made by reverse transcription of extracted RNA. Assay: immunoSEQ multiplex PCR; the TCRdb copy retains only in-frame clones and omits some. The specimen has about 300,000 clones, none found just once. After pooling, cutaneous lymph node cells were sorted with CD4, CD8alpha, NKG2D, NKG2ACE and other markers. The sample taken for sequencing was CD4+ T cells sorted from a lymph node. The receptors were sampled from a C3H/HeJ mouse with alopecia areata. MHC haplotype: H2-k.

A note on this clone: Gene labels here are mouse ones. The read comes to an end 4 residues before the CDR3 does, leaving the germline J gene to fill in the end. This chain links TRBV19 with TRBJ2-1, with 10 positions matching TRBD2. Germline CDR1 and CDR2: FNHDT and SITEND (reference sequence). The CDR3 totals 12 residues. CDR3 DNA, as far as it was read: TGTGCCAGCAAGACTGGGGGGACT. Translating it yields CASKTGGT. The complete CDR3 protein is CASKTGGTEQFF.

Comment on this clone: Gene names are the mouse ones. The read ends 4 residues shy of where the CDR3 ends; the end is completed using the germline J gene. V gene TRBV19 combines with J gene TRBJ2-3, with 7 bases matching TRBD1. Germline CDR1 FNHDT, CDR2 SITEND (reference sequence). Trimming cost V 5 bases and J 1 base; bases outside gene matches: 4. The CDR3 consists of 14 residues. The part of the CDR3 DNA that was read is TGTGCCAGCAGGACAGGGTGGGGTGCAGAA. As protein: CASRTGWGAE. The entire CDR3 sequence reads CASRTGWGAETLYF.

The table lists this clone with a few counts. Gene names denote mouse genes. Sequencing ends 4 residues short of the CDR3 end; the germline J gene provides the rest. The chain links TRBV13-1 to TRBJ1-2; 8 nucleotides match TRBD1. J was trimmed by 4 bases and V by 0 bases; bases with no gene match: 5. CDR1 is NSHNY and CDR2 is SYGAGN in the germline V gene. The CDR3 consists of 15 residues. CDR3 in amino acids: CASSDARRGPSDYTF. The DNA read from the CDR3 is TGTGCCAGCAGTGATGCACGCAGGGGGCCCTCC.

This clone has at least ten counts. The gene symbols are mouse symbols. Read coverage stops 4 residues before the CDR3 terminus; the germline J gene supplies the remainder. Additional DNA sequences in this sample encode the identical CDR3. The genes are TRBV19 and TRBJ2-5; a weak D match, TRBD1 (5 bases). Germline assignment: CDR1 FNHDT and CDR2 SITEND (reference sequence). The CDR3 contains 13 residues. The CDR3 bases that were read are TGTGCCAGCAGTATACAGGGAGGAGAC. The encoded protein is CASSIQGGD. The entire CDR3 sequence reads CASSIQGGDTQYF.

This clone was detected only a few times. The gene names here belong to mouse. The read ends 4 residues before the CDR3 terminus; that terminus is restored from the germline J gene. V is TRBV29 and J is TRBJ2-5; TRBD1 matches at 8 bases. Trimming at V came to 4 bases and at J to 2 bases, leaving 2 bases not matched to a gene. This CDR3 has 14 amino acids. Germline V gives CDR1 MSHET, CDR2 SYDVDS. CDR3 bases read: TGTGCTAGCAGTTCGACAGGGGTCCAAGAC. It yields the protein CASSSTGVQD. The whole CDR3 region reads CASSSTGVQDTQYF.

This clone was counted only a few times. Gene names refer to mouse genes. The observed sequence ends 4 residues before the CDR3 terminus, with the missing tail filled in from the germline J gene. This chain uses TRBV19 with TRBJ2-2, with TRBD2 matching over 8 bases. Losses at the gene ends were 4 bases for V and 2 bases for J; bases not matched to a gene: 4. The germline gives CDR1 FNHDT, CDR2 SITEND (reference sequence). The CDR3 length is 15 residues. The CDR3 loop is CASSYRGGNTGQLYF. Incomplete CDR3 DNA: TGTGCCAGCAGTTACCGGGGGGGCAACACCGGG.

In this sample, this clone turned up a few times. Any gene name here is a mouse gene name. Partial CDR3 DNA: TGTGCCAGCAGTATGACTGGGAGTAACCAAGAC. Protein sequence: CASSMTGSNQD. From start to end, the CDR3 is CASSMTGSNQDTQYF. This rearrangement joins TRBV19 to TRBJ2-5, with 7 bases that match TRBD2. The read falls 4 residues short of the CDR3 end, and the missing part is taken from the germline J gene. Germline assignment: CDR1 FNHDT and CDR2 SITEND (reference sequence). There are 15 residues in the CDR3. V dropped 2 bases and J dropped 0; count of bases not matched to a gene: 3.